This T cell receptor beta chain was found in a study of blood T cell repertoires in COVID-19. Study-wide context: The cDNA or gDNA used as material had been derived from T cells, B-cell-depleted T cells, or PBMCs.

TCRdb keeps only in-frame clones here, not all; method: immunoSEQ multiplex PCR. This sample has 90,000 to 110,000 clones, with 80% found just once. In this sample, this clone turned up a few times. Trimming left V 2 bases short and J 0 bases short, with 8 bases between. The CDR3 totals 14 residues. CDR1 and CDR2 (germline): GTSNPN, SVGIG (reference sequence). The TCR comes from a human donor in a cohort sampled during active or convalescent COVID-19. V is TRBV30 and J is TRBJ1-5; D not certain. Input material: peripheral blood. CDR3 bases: TGTGCCTGGAGTTCACTAGCTAGCAATCAGCCCCAGCATTTT. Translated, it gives CAWSSLASNQPQHF.